This entry features one T cell receptor (beta chain) sequence. This sample was taken from a study of blood T cell repertoires in COVID-19. About the research overall: Samples of COVID-19 (acute and convalescent) were obtained from the United States, Italy and Spain.

Categorization into cohorts depended on clinical history that participants reported. TCRdb's table, derived via immunoSEQ multiplex PCR, lists solely in-frame clones and lacks some. The table shows 200,000 or so clones, with roughly nine tenths occurring only once. The CDR3 is 15 residues long. V was cut by 2 bases and J by 1 base, with 11 bases left in between. Germline V gene lookup returns CDR1 SGHDT and CDR2 YYEEEE. The gene calls are TRBV5-6 and TRBJ2-3; the D gene is possibly TRBD1 (6 bases). Sequenced material: PBMCs or T cells enriched from blood (not recorded which). The TCR sequence derives from a young man who had recovered from COVID-19. CDR3 nucleotide sequence: TGTGCCAGCAGCTTAGCCAGGGGTGGCACAGATACGCAGTATTTT. Its translation: CASSLARGGTDTQYF.